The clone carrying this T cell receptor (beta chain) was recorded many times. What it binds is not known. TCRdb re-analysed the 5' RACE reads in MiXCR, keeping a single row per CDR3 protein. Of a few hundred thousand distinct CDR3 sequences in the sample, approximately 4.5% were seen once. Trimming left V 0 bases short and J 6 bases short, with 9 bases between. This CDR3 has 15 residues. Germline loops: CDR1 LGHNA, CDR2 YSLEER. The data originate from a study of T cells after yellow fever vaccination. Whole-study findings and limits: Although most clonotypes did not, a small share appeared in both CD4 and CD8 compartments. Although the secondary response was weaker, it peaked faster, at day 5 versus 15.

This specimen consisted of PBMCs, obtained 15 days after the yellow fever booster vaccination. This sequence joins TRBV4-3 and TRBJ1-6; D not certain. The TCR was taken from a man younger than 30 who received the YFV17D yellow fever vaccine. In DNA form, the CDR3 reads TGCGCCAGCAGCCAAGACCGGGCAGCTAATTCACCCCTCCACTTT. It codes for CASSQDRAANSPLHF.